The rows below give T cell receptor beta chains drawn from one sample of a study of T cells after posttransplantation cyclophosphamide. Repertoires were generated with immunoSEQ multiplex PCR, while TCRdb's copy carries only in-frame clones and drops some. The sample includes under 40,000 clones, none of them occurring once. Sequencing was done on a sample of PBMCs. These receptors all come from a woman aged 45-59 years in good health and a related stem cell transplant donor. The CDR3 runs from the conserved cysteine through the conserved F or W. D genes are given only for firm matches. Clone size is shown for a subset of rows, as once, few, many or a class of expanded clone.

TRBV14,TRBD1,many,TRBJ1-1,TGTGCCAGCAGCCAAGATCAACCGGCTTGGACAGGGCATGGTGAAGCTTTCTTT,CASSQDQPAWTGHGEAFF
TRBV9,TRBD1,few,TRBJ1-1,TGTGCCAGCAGCGTAGCTACAGGGGGAGTCACTGAAGCTTTCTTT,CASSVATGGVTEAFF
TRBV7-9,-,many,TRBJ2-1,TGTGCCAGCAGCCTGCTCTGGGGGCGGGAGAGAAATGAGCAGTTCTTC,CASSLLWGRERNEQFF
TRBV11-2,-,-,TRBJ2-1,TGTGCCAGCAGCTTAGATCGGGGGGCGCGGAGGACTCATGAGCAGTTCTTC,CASSLDRGARRTHEQFF
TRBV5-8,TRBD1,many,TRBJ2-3,TGTGCCAGCAGCTCCAGGGGGCTCGGGACAGATACGCAGTATTTT,CASSSRGLGTDTQYF
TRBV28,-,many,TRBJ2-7,TGTGCCAGCAGCCAGGGGGGCTCCCACTACGAGCAGTACTTC,CASSQGGSHYEQYF
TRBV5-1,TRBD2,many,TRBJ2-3,TGCGCCAGCAGCCCAGTTCGAGCGGGAGTCGCAGATACGCAGTATTTT,CASSPVRAGVADTQYF
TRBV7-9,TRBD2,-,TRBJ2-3,TGTGCCGTCCAACCGGGACTAGGTTTCGCAGATACGCAGTATTTT,CAVQPGLGFADTQYF
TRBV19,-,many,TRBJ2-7,TGTGCCAGTAGTCTCCGACAGGCCTCCTACGAGCAGTACTTC,CASSLRQASYEQYF
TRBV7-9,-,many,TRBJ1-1,TGTGCCAGCAGCAAACAGGCGAACACTGAAGCTTTCTTT,CASSKQANTEAFF
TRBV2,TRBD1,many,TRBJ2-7,TGTGCCAGCAGGCCCAAGACAGGGGGAGGCTACGAGCAGTACTTC,CASRPKTGGGYEQYF
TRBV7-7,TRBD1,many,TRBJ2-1,TGTGCCAGCAGCCTCCGGGACAGGGACTTGGATGAGCAGTTCTTC,CASSLRDRDLDEQFF
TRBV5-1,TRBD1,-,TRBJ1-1,TGCGCCAGCAAGGCCCGGGGGGGGACAGACTACACTGAAGCTTTCTTT,CASKARGGTDYTEAFF
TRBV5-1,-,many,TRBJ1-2,TGCGCCAGCAGCTTAAGCGCTGACTATGGCTACACCTTC,CASSLSADYGYTF
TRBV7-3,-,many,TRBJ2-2,TGTGCCAGCAGCCCTAGGCGGCGGGAGCTGTTTTTT,CASSPRRRELFF
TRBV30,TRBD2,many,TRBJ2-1,TGTGCCTGGAGTGCAGCGGGAAGAAATGAGCAGTTCTTC,CAWSAAGRNEQFF
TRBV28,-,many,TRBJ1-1,TGTGCCAGCACCTCCGGGTTTCGGAACACTGAAGCTTTCTTT,CASTSGFRNTEAFF
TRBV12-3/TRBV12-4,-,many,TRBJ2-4,TGTGCCAGCAGTTCCTGGGACTCTAAAAACATTCAGTACTTC,CASSSWDSKNIQYF
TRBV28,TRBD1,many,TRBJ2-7,TGTGCCTCCTTGGGGGGACAGGGGTCCTACGAGCAGTACTTC,CASLGGQGSYEQYF
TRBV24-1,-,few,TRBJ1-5,TGTGCCAAAGAGGGCAATCAGCCCCAGCATTTT,CAKEGNQPQHF
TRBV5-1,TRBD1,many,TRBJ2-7,TGCGCCAGCAGCTTGGGGGACAGGGTTTACGAGCAGTACTTC,CASSLGDRVYEQYF
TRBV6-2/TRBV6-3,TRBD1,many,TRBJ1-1,TGTGCCAGCAGTACTTACAGGGGAAGCACTGAAGCTTTCTTT,CASSTYRGSTEAFF
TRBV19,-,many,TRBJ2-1,TGTGCCAGTAGTATGGACACATACAATGAGCAGTTCTTC,CASSMDTYNEQFF
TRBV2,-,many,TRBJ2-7,TGTGCCAGCAGTCGGAGCGCCGCGAGCTCCTACGAGCAGTACTTC,CASSRSAASSYEQYF